The present entry profiles one TCR beta chain with its context. CDR1 LNHDA and CDR2 SQIVND come from the germline V gene (reference sequence). This CDR3 is 16 amino acids long. The junction had 8 bases not matched to a gene; V was cut back by 2 bases and J by 5 bases. These data belong to a study of cytomegalovirus exposure and HLA in healthy donors. TCRdb keeps only in-frame clones here, not all; method: immunoSEQ multiplex PCR. The sample has 300,000 to 350,000 clones, approximately 86% seen once. What was sequenced was PBMCs. The V call is TRBV19, the J call TRBJ1-5; 8 nucleotides agree with TRBD1. The sequence derives from a man younger than 45 in good health and CMV-seronegative. CDR3 in amino acids: CASSISGRGHYQPQHF. The CDR3 DNA follows: TGTGCCAGTAGTATATCGGGCAGGGGGCACTATCAGCCCCAGCATTTT.